This T cell receptor beta chain was captured by sequencing in a study of CD8 T cells in ankylosing spondylitis. Findings and limits, study-wide: Both synovial fluid and blood in reactive arthritis had previously been reported to carry some motif variants. A motif of eight highly homologous TCR beta variants was seen as apparently characteristic of ankylosing spondylitis blood. CD8+ disease-linked clones were present at relatively low frequencies in blood.

A word on this clonotype: Its specificity is unknown.

From germline, CDR1 is SGHRS and CDR2 YFSETQ. This CDR3 is built from 13 residues. Between the trimmed V and J ends, which lost 0 bases and 4 bases, there was a span of 5 bases. Quantitative 5'-RACE with molecular barcodes produced the TCR beta libraries. TCRdb re-derived calls from the 5' RACE reads in MiXCR, one entry per CDR3 protein. The sample holds about 540,000 distinct CDR3 sequences, roughly 13% seen once. This receptor was identified in a male donor with ankylosing spondylitis. The sample taken for sequencing was blood, either unsorted or a sorted T cell fraction (not recorded which). The rearrangement joins TRBV5-1 to TRBJ1-3; D is uncertain. DNA of the CDR3: TGCGCCAGCAGCTTGGACCGAGGAAACACCATATATTTT. Amino acid sequence: CASSLDRGNTIYF.